The present TCR beta chain was sequenced within a study of molecular identifiers for immune sequencing clone quantification. Whole-study findings and limits: The study found clones above 20 RNA copies held over 99% of effector molecules and under 1% in naive cells. Highly expanded clone sizes could be underestimated by identical TCR molecules sharing a barcode.

This clonotype was recorded many times. Its antigen remains unidentified. Methods described previously, with TCR primers listed, were used for bulk TCR libraries. TCRdb re-derived calls from the PCR reads in MiXCR, one entry per CDR3 protein. The sample holds about 54,000 distinct CDR3 sequences; approximately 26% are singletons and the top ten take 1.5% to 2%. In the sort, naive CD8 T cells were defined as CD8+CD4-CCR7+CD45RA+. This CDR3 has 13 residues. Trimming shortened V by 4 bases and J by 3 bases, and 12 bases separated the two germline ends. Germline values: CDR1 SQVTM, CDR2 ANQGSEA. The TCR comes from a human donor in good health. Some libraries in this study had Jurkat cell RNA spiked in. Sequencing input: naive CD8+ T cells from blood, with Jurkat cell RNA spiked in. Subset meaning: FACS-sorted CD8+CD4-CCR7+CD45RA+ naive T cells. The rearrangement uses TRBV29-1 and TRBJ2-5, with D possibly being TRBD1 or TRBD2 (5 bases each). Written as DNA, the CDR3 is TGCAGCGTTGCCGGGACGGACAAAGAGACCCAGTACTTC. As protein: CSVAGTDKETQYF.